Following are 16 T cell receptor beta chains from one sample sequenced in a study of blood T cell repertoires in COVID-19. Profiled with immunoSEQ multiplex PCR; TCRdb holds only in-frame clones, not every one. The data hold over 150,000 clones, with less than 90% observed a single time. The sequenced sample was peripheral blood. These receptors originate from a man aged 65 to 79 with active or convalescent COVID-19.

The DNA of the CDR3 is TGCGCCACGGGGCGCGGGGACCACACTGAAGCTTTCTTT. It encodes CATGRGDHTEAFF. The gene calls are TRBV5-1 and TRBJ1-1, with D tentatively TRBD1 (5 bases). Per germline, CDR1 SGHRS and CDR2 YFSETQ. This CDR3 is 13 amino acids long. Trimming took 9 bases from V and 3 from J, leaving 15 bases between them.

This chain connects TRBV28 to TRBJ1-1; D is unresolved. Germline V gene lookup returns CDR1 MDHEN and CDR2 SYDVKM. V was cut by 5 bases and J by 0 bases, with 7 bases left in between. This CDR3 has 13 residues. DNA for the CDR3: TGTGCCAGCAGTCAGGAATTGAACACTGAAGCTTTCTTT. Protein sequence: CASSQELNTEAFF. Full variable domain (outside the CDR3, taken from reference TRBV28 and TRBJ1-1): DVKVTQSSRYLVKRTGEKVFLECVQDMDHENMFWYRQDPGLGLRLIYFSYDVKMKEKGDIPEGYSVSREKKERFSLILESASTNQTSMYLCASSQELNTEAFFGQGTRLTVV.

V and J are TRBV19 and TRBJ1-5; 7 bases map to TRBD1. There are 17 residues in the CDR3. V dropped 7 bases and J dropped 1; count of bases not matched to a gene: 13. Germline V lookup: CDR1 LNHDA, CDR2 SQIVND (reference sequence). CDR3 sequence reads: CASTLRGDSLSNQPQHF. The CDR3 region has the DNA TGTGCCAGTACCCTCCGCGGGGACAGCCTAAGCAATCAGCCCCAGCATTTT.

The chain employs TRBV9 and TRBJ2-7, with unresolved D. The CDR3 sequence is 15 residues long. Germline values: CDR1 SGDLS, CDR2 YYNGEE. V was cut by 3 bases and J by 1 base, with 14 bases left in between. CDR3 in amino acids: CASSAQIAPSYEQYF. The CDR3 region has the DNA TGTGCCAGCAGCGCCCAGATAGCCCCTTCCTACGAGCAGTACTTC.

The chain carries TRBV10-1 and TRBJ1-1; the match to TRBD1 covers 7 bases. V shed 2 bases, J shed 6 bases, and the junction held 6 bases outside the gene matches. Germline lookup yields CDR1 WNHNN and CDR2 SYGVQD (reference sequence). This CDR3 region has 14 residues. The CDR3 here is CASSEGTAGAEAFF. CDR3 in DNA: TGCGCCAGCAGTGAGGGGACAGCCGGGGCTGAAGCTTTCTTT.

Here the CDR3 reads CASSVGRREGYQETQYF. The CDR3 DNA follows: TGTGCCAGCAGCGTAGGTAGGAGGGAAGGGTACCAAGAGACCCAGTACTTC. J is TRBJ2-5 and V is TRBV9, with D perhaps matching TRBD2 (6 bases). Germline V gene data show CDR1 as SGDLS and CDR2 as YYNGEE. The CDR3 extends over 17 amino acids. The germline V and J ends were trimmed by 0 bases and 0 bases, with 15 bases remaining between them.

The rearrangement joins TRBV10-3 to TRBJ2-3, with TRBD1 matching over 7 bases. The germline V gene has CDR1 ENHRY and CDR2 SYGVKD. Trimming took 6 bases from V and 7 from J; bases not matched to a gene: 19. CDR3 size: 17 residues. CDR3 loop: CAIRGQPGFTQIYTQYF. CDR3 nucleotides: TGTGCCATCAGGGGACAGCCCGGGTTTACGCAGATCTATACGCAGTATTTT.

V and J are TRBV10-3 and TRBJ1-2, with TRBD1 identical over 8 bases. Losses at the gene ends were 6 bases for V and 4 bases for J; bases not matched to a gene: 7. Per germline, CDR1 ENHRY and CDR2 SYGVKD. The CDR3 sequence is 14 residues long. For the CDR3, the DNA is TGTGCCATCAGCTCAGACAGGGGAGGCTATGGCTACACCTTC. This sequence encodes CAISSDRGGYGYTF.

This chain uses TRBV28 with TRBJ1-2; D unresolved. Germline V gene data show CDR1 as MDHEN and CDR2 as SYDVKM. The CDR3 has 13 amino acids. Between the trimmed V and J ends, which lost 8 bases and 0 bases, there was a span of 10 bases. For the CDR3, the DNA is TGTGCCAGCCGCGGATCGACTAACTATGGCTACACCTTC. This codes for CASRGSTNYGYTF.

The chain links TRBV4-3 to TRBJ2-1; a weak D match, TRBD2 (6 bases). V shed 5 bases and J shed 10 bases, with 21 bases lying between them. Germline loops: CDR1 LGHNA, CDR2 YSLEER. The CDR3 contains 15 residues. This CDR3 reads CASSLGTLPGLEQFF. CDR3 bases: TGCGCCAGCAGCTTGGGGACCCTTCCGGGACTCGAGCAGTTCTTC.

This sequence joins TRBV7-2 and TRBJ2-2; D is uncertain. This CDR3 comprises 14 residues. From germline, CDR1 is SGHTA and CDR2 FQGNSA. The V gene lost 3 bases and the J gene lost 1 base, with 6 bases spanning the gap. CDR3 sequence (DNA): TGTGCCAGCAGCTTTAAATTGAACACCGGGGAGCTGTTTTTT. Translation gives CASSFKLNTGELFF. Supplemented by reference TRBV7-2 and TRBJ2-2, the full variable domain reads GAGVSQSPSNKVTEKGKDVELRCDPISGHTALYWYRQSLGQGLEFLIYFQGNSAPDKSGLPSDRFSAERTGGSVSTLTIQRTQQEDSAVYLCASSFKLNTGELFFGEGSRLTVL.

The rearrangement uses TRBV28 and TRBJ2-7; TRBD2 matches at 8 bases. The trim removed 7 bases at V and 0 bases at J, leaving 14 bases unmatched. CDR3 size: 17 residues. The germline CDR1 and CDR2 sequences are MDHEN and SYDVKM. The CDR3 loop is CASTKKLAGGLSYEQYF. DNA for the CDR3: TGTGCCAGCACCAAAAAATTGGCGGGAGGCCTCTCCTACGAGCAGTACTTC.

This sequence joins TRBV7-2 and TRBJ2-6; TRBD1 aligns across 9 bases. CDR1 and CDR2 (germline): SGHTA, FQGNSA. The CDR3 is 16 residues long. V gave up 2 bases and J gave up 2 bases; unmatched junction bases: 1. CDR3 in DNA: TGTGCCAGCAGCTTAAGGACAGGGGCTGGGGCCAACGTCCTGACTTTC. This encodes CASSLRTGAGANVLTF.

This chain joins TRBV29-1 and TRBJ1-2, with 7 positions matching TRBD1. Germline lookup yields CDR1 SQVTM and CDR2 ANQGSEA. There are 12 residues in the CDR3. After removal of 7 bases from V and 6 bases from J, the junction contained 8 bases not matched to a gene. The DNA of the CDR3 is TGCAGCGCCTATGGACAGGTCGATGGCTACACCTTC. As protein: CSAYGQVDGYTF.

The J gene is TRBJ2-7, the V gene TRBV7-8; possibly TRBD2 for D (5 bases). Germline CDR1 SGHVS, CDR2 FQNEAQ. V was trimmed by 2 bases and J by 2 bases, leaving 13 bases between them. This CDR3 has 15 amino acids. The CDR3 region has the DNA TGTGCCAGCAGCTTATCGACACTAGGAACCTACGAGCAGTACTTC. It is translated as CASSLSTLGTYEQYF.

The rearrangement uses TRBV6-4 and TRBJ2-1; 11 nucleotides agree with TRBD2. The CDR3 length is 15 residues. Trimming at V came to 6 bases and at J to 3 bases, leaving 4 bases not matched to a gene. Looked up from germline, CDR1 is MRHNA and CDR2 is SNTAGT. CDR3 loop: CASSAGTSGYNEQFF. The CDR3 coding sequence is TGTGCCAGCAGCGCCGGGACTAGCGGCTACAATGAGCAGTTCTTC.